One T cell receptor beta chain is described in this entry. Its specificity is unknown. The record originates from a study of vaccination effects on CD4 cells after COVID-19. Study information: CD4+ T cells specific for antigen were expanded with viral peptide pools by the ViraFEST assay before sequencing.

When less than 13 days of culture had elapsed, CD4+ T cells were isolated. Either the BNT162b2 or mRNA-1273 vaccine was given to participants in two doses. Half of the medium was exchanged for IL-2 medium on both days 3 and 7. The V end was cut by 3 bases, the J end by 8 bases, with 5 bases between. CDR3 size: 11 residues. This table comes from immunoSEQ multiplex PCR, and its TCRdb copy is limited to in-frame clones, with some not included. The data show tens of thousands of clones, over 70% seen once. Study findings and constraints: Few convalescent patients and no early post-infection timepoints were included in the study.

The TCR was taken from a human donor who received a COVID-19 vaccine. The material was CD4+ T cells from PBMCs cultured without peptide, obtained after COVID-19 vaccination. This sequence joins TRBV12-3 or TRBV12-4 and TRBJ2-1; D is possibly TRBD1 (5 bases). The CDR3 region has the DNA TGTGCCAGCAGTTTCAGGGATGAGCAGTTCTTC. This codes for CASSFRDEQFF.